This entry features one TCR beta chain sequence. This sample is drawn from a study of blood T cell repertoires in COVID-19. The overall study: Spain, Italy and the United States supplied samples that represented acute and convalescent COVID-19. PBMCs, B-cell-depleted T cells, or T cells were the source of the cDNA or gDNA that made up the material.

The ends were cut back, 3 bases at V and 2 bases at J, with 14 bases in the middle. The CDR3 covers 15 residues. Germline loops: CDR1 WSHSY, CDR2 SAAADI. As originally analysed: Quantification of nucleated cells was approximated via reference gene primer amplification. Method: immunoSEQ multiplex PCR; TCRdb's copy keeps in-frame clones and lacks some. That table supplies the V and J calls and clone size; D and trimming were determined from the DNA. The sample gives a few hundred thousand clones, 85% of which show up once; 2.4% is in the top ten. Enrolment of Seattle patients took place during active infection, and they were followed longitudinally.

Sequencing was done on a sample of peripheral blood. The genes are TRBV10-2 and TRBJ2-7, with D perhaps TRBD2 (6 bases). The receptor's source is a woman aged 70-85 years with COVID-19, enrolled during active disease. CDR3 DNA sequence: TGCGCCAGCAGTGAATCTGCGGGGCAGGCCTACGAGCAGTACTTC. Its protein is CASSESAGQAYEQYF.